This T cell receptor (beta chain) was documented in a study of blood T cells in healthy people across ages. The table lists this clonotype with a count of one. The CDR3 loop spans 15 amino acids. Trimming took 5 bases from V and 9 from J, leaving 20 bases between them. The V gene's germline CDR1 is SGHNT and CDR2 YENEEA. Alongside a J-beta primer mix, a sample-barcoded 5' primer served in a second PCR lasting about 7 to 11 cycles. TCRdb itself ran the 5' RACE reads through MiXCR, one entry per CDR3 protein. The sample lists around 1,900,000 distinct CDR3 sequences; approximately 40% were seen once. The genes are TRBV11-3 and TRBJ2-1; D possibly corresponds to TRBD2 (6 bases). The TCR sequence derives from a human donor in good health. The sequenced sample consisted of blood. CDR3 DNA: TGTGCCAGCAGCCGAGGGACTCCACGAGCTAGTGAGCAGTTCTTC. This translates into CASSRGTPRASEQFF. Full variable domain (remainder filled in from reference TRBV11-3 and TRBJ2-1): EAGVVQSPRYKIIEKKQPVAFWCNPISGHNTLYWYLQNLGQGPELLIRYENEEAVDDSQLPKDRFSAERLKGVDSTLKIQPAELGDSAVYLCASSRGTPRASEQFFGPGTRLTVL.